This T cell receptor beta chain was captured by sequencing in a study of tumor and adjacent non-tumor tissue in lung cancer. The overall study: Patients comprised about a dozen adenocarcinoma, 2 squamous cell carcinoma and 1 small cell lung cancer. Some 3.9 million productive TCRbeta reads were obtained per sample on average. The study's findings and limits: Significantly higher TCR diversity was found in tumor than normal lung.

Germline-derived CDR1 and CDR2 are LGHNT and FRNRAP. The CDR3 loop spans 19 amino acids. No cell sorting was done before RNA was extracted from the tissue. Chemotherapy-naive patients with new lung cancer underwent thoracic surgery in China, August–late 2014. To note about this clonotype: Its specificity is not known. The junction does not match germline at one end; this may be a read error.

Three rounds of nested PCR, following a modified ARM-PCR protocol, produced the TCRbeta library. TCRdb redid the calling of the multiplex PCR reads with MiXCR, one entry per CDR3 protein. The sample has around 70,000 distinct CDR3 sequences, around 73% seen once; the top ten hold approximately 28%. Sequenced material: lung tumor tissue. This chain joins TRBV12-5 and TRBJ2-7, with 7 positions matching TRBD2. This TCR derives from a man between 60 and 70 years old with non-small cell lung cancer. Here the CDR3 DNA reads TGTGGTAGTGCTTTGGAGTCTAGCGGCTTTACCACCCACCCGGACGAGCTGTACTTC. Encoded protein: CGSALESSGFTTHPDELYF.